This T cell receptor beta chain was observed in a study of OX40 agonist ivuxolimab in advanced cancers. Background on the study: Participants, roughly 81% male, averaged roughly 60 years of age, ranging from roughly 23 to 90.

Generated by immunoSEQ multiplex PCR, the TCRdb table keeps only in-frame clones and is missing some. The data show around 80,000 clones, with roughly 90% seen just once and more than 0.15% held by the top ten. This clone was observed once. Anyone with autoimmune disease history or systemic immunosuppression was excluded. The sequencing used CD4+ or CD8+ T cells sorted from blood, collected in a trial of the OX40 agonist ivuxolimab. The TCR was taken from an adult with an advanced solid tumor such as melanoma, head and neck, liver or kidney cancer.

The CDR3 loop is CASRSAASTDTQYF. CDR3 DNA: TGTGCCAGCCGCTCGGCGGCTAGCACAGATACGCAGTATTTT. The genes are TRBV2 and TRBJ2-3; no clear D gene. The germline V gene has CDR1 SNHLY and CDR2 FYNNEI. The CDR3 is made up of 14 amino acids. V was shortened by 8 bases and J by 0 bases, with 12 bases between the two germline ends.